A single T cell receptor (beta chain) is shown here with its context. This clone came up once. Its specific antigen is unknown. The input lacks base qualities; no much larger clone sits a single base away. This entry belongs to a study of T cells in localized non-small cell lung cancer (dated by TCRdb to about 2020). For context, the study as a whole: Comparing tumors with uninvolved tumor-adjacent lungs, the study looked at the T cell repertoires of 236 patients with early-stage NSCLC. A mean age of around 66 years was recorded for the NSCLC patients, of whom 129 were male and 100 to 110 were female. The cohort was made up of fewer than 250 treatment-naive NSCLC patients whose localized lung tumors had been resected.

Trimming costs V 3 bases and J 6 bases, and their ends lie 11 bases apart. The germline V gene encodes CDR1 MDHEN and CDR2 SYDVKM. Its CDR3 holds 13 amino acids, cysteine through phenylalanine. The sequence is cut down to CDR3 DNA, 39 bases in frame from base 1. Uninvolved adjacent lung was sampled at least 2 cm away from the tumor margin, and two independent pathologists confirmed that the tissue had no atypia. At diagnosis, tumor, uninvolved tumor-adjacent lung and peripheral blood were collected and then preserved as a mix of FFPE and fresh-frozen material. TCR beta CDR3 regions were sequenced from DNA using the immunoSEQ Assay. The published analysis was carried out like this. T cell density was computed as TCR beta template counts normalized to usable DNA estimated by amplifying housekeeping genes. Richness was estimated with the preseqR package, extrapolating to 400,000 templates for PBMC samples and 120,000 templates for tissue samples. Clonality was calculated as one minus Pielou's evenness. To identify tissue-enriched TCRs, differential abundance testing was run on productive amino-acid clonotypes with a minimum total count of 5 and an alpha of 0.1. The Jaccard Index and the Morisita Overlap Index were used to measure how much the repertoires overlapped between compartments. GLIPH grouped TCR beta CDR3s together with public tetramer-defined viral CDR3s, and a viral motif had to include at least three viral sequences and show V-gene enrichment. TCRdb mirrors the immuneACCESS table, restricted to in-frame sequences. Some clones are absent from its copies; in checked studies, under half trace to an unresolved V gene, and the reason for the others is unknown. The D gene and trimming were derived from the DNA, and the V and J assignments and clone size from that table. This sample gives fewer than 2,000 clones in total; roughly 30% of them show up just once. The top ten hold 15% to 25% of the sample.

Study-wide findings and limitations: Because the study design was exploratory, TCR variables were selected using unadjusted p-values without false-discovery rate correction. A median of 57 of the top 100 tumor clones turned up in the paired uninvolved adjacent lung, and under 30 of those clones also ranked among the top 100 of that same adjacent lung. Because multi-region sequencing of the tumors was not done, intratumor heterogeneity could not be ruled out. Higher T cell density in blood was associated with longer overall survival, whereas higher clonality in adjacent lung was associated with shorter survival. Uninvolved tumor-adjacent lung showed the highest T cell clonality, higher than tumor, which suggests more focused antigenic responses in the uninvolved tumor-adjacent lung.

This sequence originates from a male donor at least 60 years old with stage I squamous cell lung carcinoma. This sample comprised normal lung tissue next to the tumor, obtained before any cancer treatment. The V and J genes are TRBV28 and TRBJ1-2; perhaps TRBD1 is the D gene, with 6 bases matching. The DNA sequence is given as TGTGCCAGCAGTTTTGTAGGGGGGGATGGCTACACCTTC. This translates into CASSFVGGDGYTF.